These 15 T cell receptor beta chains originate from one sample sequenced in a study of shared clonotypes between healthy human individuals. Profiled with immunoSEQ multiplex PCR; TCRdb holds only in-frame clones, not every one. The data hold some 500,000 clones, with roughly 80% observed a single time. Sample: PBMCs. The receptors here all came from a woman aged 40 to 50 in good health. Some clones in this sample may be carry-over from other donors' samples.

The V and J genes are TRBV19 and TRBJ2-2; D unresolved. V was cut by 4 bases and J by 2 bases, with 5 bases left in between. The CDR3 loop spans 13 amino acids. Germline V lookup: CDR1 LNHDA, CDR2 SQIVND (reference sequence). CDR3 sequence reads: CASSTHNTGELFF. In DNA form, the CDR3 reads TGTGCCAGTAGTACACACAACACCGGGGAGCTGTTTTTT.

The rearrangement joins TRBV7-3 to TRBJ1-1; D is ambiguous. Per the germline V gene, CDR1 is SGHTA and CDR2 is FQGTGA. The CDR3 totals 11 residues. The germline V and J ends were trimmed by 5 bases and 4 bases, with 5 bases remaining between them. The CDR3 loop reads CASSTRTEAFF. For the CDR3, the DNA is TGTGCCAGCAGCACCCGCACTGAAGCTTTCTTT.

The chain carries TRBV5-4 and TRBJ2-1; 7 nucleotides line up with TRBD2. Germline lookup yields CDR1 SGHNT and CDR2 YYREEE (reference sequence). The ends lost 4 bases at V and 6 bases at J; junction bases unmatched: 13. This CDR3 is built from 16 residues. The CDR3 sequence: CASSVPSSGEGNEQFF. For the CDR3, the DNA is TGTGCCAGCAGCGTTCCCTCTAGCGGAGAGGGCAATGAGCAGTTCTTC.

This chain uses TRBV2 with TRBJ2-3; possibly TRBD1 or TRBD2 for D (5 bases each). The V and J ends lost 3 bases and 4 bases respectively, with 17 bases between them. The CDR3 covers 16 residues. CDR1 and CDR2 from the germline V gene are SNHLY and FYNNEI. DNA of the CDR3: TGTGCCAGCAGTGAGATGGGACGAGAAGGGGCAGATACGCAGTATTTT. This translates into CASSEMGREGADTQYF.

The chain joins TRBV4-2 to TRBJ2-5; 9 bases agree with TRBD1. Trimming removed 8 bases from V and 0 bases from J; junction bases left unmatched: 7. The CDR3 runs to 15 residues. The V gene's germline CDR1 is LGHNA and CDR2 YNFKEQ. CDR3 sequence (DNA): TGTGCCAGCCCTTCGGACAGGGGCTACCAAGAGACCCAGTACTTC. This codes for CASPSDRGYQETQYF.

J is TRBJ1-2 and V is TRBV29-1, with D possibly being TRBD1 (6 bases). The CDR3 is 12 amino acids. CDR1 and CDR2 from the germline V gene are SQVTM and ANQGSEA. Between the trimmed V and J ends, which lost 6 bases and 4 bases, there was a span of 12 bases. The CDR3 nucleotides are TGCAGCGTGCTGGACAGAAGCTATGGCTACACCTTC. Protein product: CSVLDRSYGYTF. Full variable domain (outside the CDR3, taken from reference TRBV29-1 and TRBJ1-2): SAVISQKPSRDICQRGTSLTIQCQVDSQVTMMFWYRQQPGQSLTLIATANQGSEATYESGFVIDKFPISRPNLTFSTLTVSNMSPEDSSIYLCSVLDRSYGYTFGSGTRLTVV.

This chain connects TRBV18 to TRBJ2-1, with 7 positions matching TRBD1. Germline values: CDR1 KGHSH, CDR2 LQKENI. The CDR3 runs 11 residues. J lost 12 bases, V lost 6 bases, and 5 bases had no gene match. CDR3 in amino acids: CASSDRTGQFF. For the CDR3, the DNA is TGTGCCAGCTCGGACCGGACAGGGCAGTTCTTC.

In DNA form, the CDR3 reads TGTGCCAGCAGCTTAGTGGGGACTGGGGTTGAGCAGTTCTTC. Translated: CASSLVGTGVEQFF. This sequence joins TRBV7-2 and TRBJ2-1; perhaps TRBD2 as D (6 bases). The CDR3 is 14 residues long. The V gene's germline CDR1 is SGHTA and CDR2 FQGNSA. The V gene lost 1 base and the J gene lost 9 bases, with 13 bases spanning the gap.

The rearrangement links TRBV28 to TRBJ1-5; D not certain. The CDR3 covers 14 residues. Germline assignment: CDR1 MDHEN and CDR2 SYDVKM. V was clipped by 4 bases and J by 7 bases, with 14 bases between them. CDR3 in amino acids: CASSWSSSRQPQHF. For the CDR3, the DNA is TGTGCCAGCAGTTGGAGTTCTTCGCGGCAGCCCCAGCATTTT.

J is TRBJ2-7 and V is TRBV11-2, with D tentatively TRBD2 (6 bases). V shed 2 bases and J shed 4 bases, with 12 bases lying between them. CDR3 length: 14 amino acids. The germline V gene has CDR1 SGHAT and CDR2 FQNNGV. The CDR3 DNA follows: TGTGCCAGCAGCTTAAGGCGGGATCTGTACGAGCAGTACTTC. As protein: CASSLRRDLYEQYF. The full variable domain, with the rest looked up from reference TRBV11-2 and TRBJ2-7, is EAGVAQSPRYKIIEKRQSVAFWCNPISGHATLYWYQQILGQGPKLLIQFQNNGVVDDSQLPKDRFSAERLKGVDSTLKIQPAKLEDSAVYLCASSLRRDLYEQYFGPGTRLTVT.

This sequence joins TRBV28 and TRBJ2-1, with D perhaps TRBD2 (5 bases). Trimming took 2 bases from V and 2 from J, leaving 10 bases between them. The CDR3 consists of 15 residues. Germline V gives CDR1 MDHEN, CDR2 SYDVKM. For the CDR3, the DNA is TGTGCCAGCAGTTTAGGGAGTTGGGCCTACAATGAGCAGTTCTTC. Translation: CASSLGSWAYNEQFF.

This clone was counted a few times. The gene calls are TRBV5-1 and TRBJ2-7; 7 bases are shared with TRBD2. From germline, CDR1 is SGHRS and CDR2 YFSETQ. The CDR3 runs 15 residues. The ends lost 0 bases at V and 2 bases at J; junction bases unmatched: 5. CDR3 sequence reads: CASSLAGTNAYEQYF. The CDR3 bases are TGCGCCAGCAGCTTGGCCGGGACTAACGCCTACGAGCAGTACTTC.

This chain connects TRBV9 to TRBJ2-5, with 7 bases that match TRBD1. Germline values: CDR1 SGDLS, CDR2 YYNGEE. The V and J ends lost 4 bases and 5 bases, in that order; junction bases with no gene match: 11. The CDR3 is 15 residues long. CDR3 coding DNA: TGTGCCAGCAGCCCGTCCGACGGGACAGTTGAGACCCAGTACTTC. Protein: CASSPSDGTVETQYF.

The chain joins TRBV7-3 to TRBJ2-1, with 7 positions matching TRBD2. Germline V CDR1 and CDR2: SGHTA, FQGTGA. The CDR3 runs to 16 residues. Trimming took 1 base from V and 5 from J; bases not matched to a gene: 8. In DNA form, the CDR3 reads TGTGCCAGCAGCTTAATGCTAGCGGAGACGGACAATGAGCAGTTCTTC. Residues: CASSLMLAETDNEQFF.

CDR3 coding DNA: TGTGCCAGCAGCGTCTACGCAGGTCAGCCCCAGCATTTT. Its translation is CASSVYAGQPQHF. The gene calls are TRBV9 and TRBJ1-5, with unresolved D. V lost 2 bases and J lost 6, with 9 bases in between. CDR1 and CDR2 from the germline V gene are SGDLS and YYNGEE. The CDR3 contains 13 residues.